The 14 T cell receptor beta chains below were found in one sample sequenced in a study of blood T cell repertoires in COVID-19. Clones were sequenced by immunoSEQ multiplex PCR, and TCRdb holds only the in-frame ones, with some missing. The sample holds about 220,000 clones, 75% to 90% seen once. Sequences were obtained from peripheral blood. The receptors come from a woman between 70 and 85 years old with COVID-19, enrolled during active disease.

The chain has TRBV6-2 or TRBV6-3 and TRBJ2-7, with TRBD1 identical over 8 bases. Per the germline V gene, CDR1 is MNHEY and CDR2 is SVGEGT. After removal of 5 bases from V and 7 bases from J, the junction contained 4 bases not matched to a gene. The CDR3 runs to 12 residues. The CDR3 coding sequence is TGTGCCAGCAGTCGACAGGGGTTGGAGCAGTACTTC. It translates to CASSRQGLEQYF.

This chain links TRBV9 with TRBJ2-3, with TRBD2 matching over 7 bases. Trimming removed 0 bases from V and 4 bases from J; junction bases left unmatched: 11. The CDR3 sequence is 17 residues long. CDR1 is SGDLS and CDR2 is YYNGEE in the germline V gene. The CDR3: CASSVVDWREFADTQYF. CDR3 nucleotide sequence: TGTGCCAGCAGCGTAGTAGACTGGCGGGAGTTTGCAGATACGCAGTATTTT.

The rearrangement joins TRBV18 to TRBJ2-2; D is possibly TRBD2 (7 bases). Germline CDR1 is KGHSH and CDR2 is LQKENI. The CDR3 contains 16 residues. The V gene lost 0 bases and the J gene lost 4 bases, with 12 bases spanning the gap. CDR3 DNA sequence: TGTGCCAGCTCACCACCCAACAGGGAGGGCACCGGGGAGCTGTTTTTT. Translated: CASSPPNREGTGELFF.

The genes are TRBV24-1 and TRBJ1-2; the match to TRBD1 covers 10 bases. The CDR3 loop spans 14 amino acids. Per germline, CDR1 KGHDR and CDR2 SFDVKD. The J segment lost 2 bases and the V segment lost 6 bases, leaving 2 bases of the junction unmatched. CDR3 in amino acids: CATSLGQGNYGYTF. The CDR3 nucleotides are TGTGCCACCAGTCTGGGACAGGGGAACTATGGCTACACCTTC.

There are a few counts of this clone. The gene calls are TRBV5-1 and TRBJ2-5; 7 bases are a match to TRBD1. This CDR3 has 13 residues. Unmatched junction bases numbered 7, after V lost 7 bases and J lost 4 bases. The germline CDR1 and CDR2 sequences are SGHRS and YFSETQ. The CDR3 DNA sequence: TGCGCCAGCGCCCTTACAGGGGCAGAGACCCAGTACTTC. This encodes CASALTGAETQYF.

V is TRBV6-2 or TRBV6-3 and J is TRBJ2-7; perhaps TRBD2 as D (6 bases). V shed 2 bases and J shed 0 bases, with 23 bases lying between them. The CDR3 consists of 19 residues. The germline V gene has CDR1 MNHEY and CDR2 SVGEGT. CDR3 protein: CASSYHGIGMAGSSYEQYF. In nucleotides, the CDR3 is TGTGCCAGCAGTTACCACGGAATCGGGATGGCGGGAAGCTCCTACGAGCAGTACTTC.

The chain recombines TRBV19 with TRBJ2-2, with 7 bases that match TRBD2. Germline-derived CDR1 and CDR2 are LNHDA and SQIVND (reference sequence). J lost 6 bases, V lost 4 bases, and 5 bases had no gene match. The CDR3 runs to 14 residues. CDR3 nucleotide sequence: TGTGCCAGTAGTAGGGGGGGTAGCGCCGGGGAGCTGTTTTTT. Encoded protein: CASSRGGSAGELFF.

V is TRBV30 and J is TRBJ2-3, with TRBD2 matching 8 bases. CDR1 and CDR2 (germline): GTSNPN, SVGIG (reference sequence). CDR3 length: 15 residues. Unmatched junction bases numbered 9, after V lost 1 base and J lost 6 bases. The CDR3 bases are TGTGCCTGGAGTGAAATAGCGGGAACTTCTGATACGCAGTATTTT. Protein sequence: CAWSEIAGTSDTQYF.

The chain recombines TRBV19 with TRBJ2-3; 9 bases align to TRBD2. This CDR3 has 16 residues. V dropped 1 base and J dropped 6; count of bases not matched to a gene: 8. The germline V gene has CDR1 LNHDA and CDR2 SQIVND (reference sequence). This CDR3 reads CASSIAFPSGKDTQYF. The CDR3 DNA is TGTGCCAGTAGTATAGCGTTTCCTAGCGGGAAGGATACGCAGTATTTT. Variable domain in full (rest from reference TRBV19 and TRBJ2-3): DGGITQSPKYLFRKEGQNVTLSCEQNLNHDAMYWYRQDPGQGLRLIYYSQIVNDFQKGDIAEGYSVSREKKESFPLTVTSAQKNPTAFYLCASSIAFPSGKDTQYFGPGTRLTVL.

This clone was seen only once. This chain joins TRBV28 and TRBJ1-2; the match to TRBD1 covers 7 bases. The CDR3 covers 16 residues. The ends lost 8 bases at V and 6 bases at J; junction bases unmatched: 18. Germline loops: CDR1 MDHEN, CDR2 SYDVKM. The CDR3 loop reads CASPTPQGLTEDGYTF. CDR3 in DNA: TGTGCCAGCCCCACCCCACAGGGGCTGACTGAGGATGGCTACACCTTC.

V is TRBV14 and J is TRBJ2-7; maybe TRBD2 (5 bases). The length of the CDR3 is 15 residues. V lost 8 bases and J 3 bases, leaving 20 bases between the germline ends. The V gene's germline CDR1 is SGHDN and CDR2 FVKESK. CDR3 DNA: TGTGCCAGCTCCAGTCTCAGCGGAGTAAGCTACGAGCAGTACTTC. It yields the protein CASSSLSGVSYEQYF.

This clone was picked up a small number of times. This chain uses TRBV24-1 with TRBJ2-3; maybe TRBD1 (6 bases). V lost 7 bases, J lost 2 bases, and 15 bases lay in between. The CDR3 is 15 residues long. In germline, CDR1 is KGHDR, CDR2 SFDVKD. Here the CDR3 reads CATSPRGQHTDTQYF. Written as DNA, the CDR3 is TGTGCCACCAGCCCCAGGGGACAACACACAGATACGCAGTATTTT.

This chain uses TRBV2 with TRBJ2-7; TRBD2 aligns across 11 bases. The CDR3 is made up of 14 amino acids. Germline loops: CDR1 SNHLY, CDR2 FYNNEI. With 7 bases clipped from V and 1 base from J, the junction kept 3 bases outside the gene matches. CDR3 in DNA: TGTGCCAGCAATTTAGCGGGAGGGTCCTACGAGCAGTACTTC. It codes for CASNLAGGSYEQYF.

The CDR3 here is CATTRQENNYGYTF. CDR3 sequence (DNA): TGTGCCACGACCAGACAGGAAAATAACTATGGCTACACCTTC. The gene calls are TRBV10-3 and TRBJ1-2, with a possible D match to TRBD1 (6 bases). The germline CDR1 and CDR2 sequences are ENHRY and SYGVKD. The length of the CDR3 is 14 residues. V lost 10 bases to trimming and J lost 1 base, with 16 bases between them.